One T cell receptor (beta chain) is described in this entry. What it recognizes is unknown. cDNA libraries for TRB were generated by 5' RACE incorporating UMI labels. TCRdb re-called the 5' RACE reads; every CDR3 protein appears as one record, without DNA. The sample's table shows approximately 83,000 distinct CDR3 sequences. The sample belongs to a study of CXCR3-negative and CXCR3-positive naive CD8 T cells. With 300,000 cells each, the CD8+ T cell subsets were individually sorted in triplicate. The authors gated naive CD8+ T cells as CD45RO-CCR7+CD27+CD95-. The CDR3 loop spans 15 amino acids. Germline CDR1 reads SGHDN; CDR2 reads FVKESK. Findings and caveats of the study: When CXCR3-positive naive cells were set against CXCR3-negative naive cells, the former had more hydrophobic TRB CDR3s. Memory CD8+ T cell repertoires were far less diverse than both naive subsets.

Material for sequencing was naive CXCR3- CD8+ T cells from blood. Specified subset: CD45RO-CCR7+CD27+CD95- naive CD8+ T cells lacking CXCR3 (TNR3-). The TCR originated in a human donor in good health. Some clones in this sample may be carry-over from other donors' samples. This chain joins TRBV14 and TRBJ2-1. This chain's CDR3 is CASSHFKSSYNEQFF.